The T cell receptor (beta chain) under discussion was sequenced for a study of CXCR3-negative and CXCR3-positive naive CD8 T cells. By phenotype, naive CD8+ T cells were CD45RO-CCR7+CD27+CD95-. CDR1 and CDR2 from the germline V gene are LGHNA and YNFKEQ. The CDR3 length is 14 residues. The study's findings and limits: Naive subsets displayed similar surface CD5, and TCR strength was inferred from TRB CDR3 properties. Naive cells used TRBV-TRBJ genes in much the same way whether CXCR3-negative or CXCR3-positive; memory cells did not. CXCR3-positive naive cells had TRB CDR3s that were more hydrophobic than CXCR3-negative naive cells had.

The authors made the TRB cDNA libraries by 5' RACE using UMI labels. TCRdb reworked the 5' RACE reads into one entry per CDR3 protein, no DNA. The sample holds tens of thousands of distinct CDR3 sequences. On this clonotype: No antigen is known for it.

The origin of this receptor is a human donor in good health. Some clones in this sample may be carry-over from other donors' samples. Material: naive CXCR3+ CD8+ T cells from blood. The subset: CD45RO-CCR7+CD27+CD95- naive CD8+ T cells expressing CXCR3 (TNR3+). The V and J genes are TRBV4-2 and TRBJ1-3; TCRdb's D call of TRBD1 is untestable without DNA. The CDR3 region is CASSLRTEGNTIYF.